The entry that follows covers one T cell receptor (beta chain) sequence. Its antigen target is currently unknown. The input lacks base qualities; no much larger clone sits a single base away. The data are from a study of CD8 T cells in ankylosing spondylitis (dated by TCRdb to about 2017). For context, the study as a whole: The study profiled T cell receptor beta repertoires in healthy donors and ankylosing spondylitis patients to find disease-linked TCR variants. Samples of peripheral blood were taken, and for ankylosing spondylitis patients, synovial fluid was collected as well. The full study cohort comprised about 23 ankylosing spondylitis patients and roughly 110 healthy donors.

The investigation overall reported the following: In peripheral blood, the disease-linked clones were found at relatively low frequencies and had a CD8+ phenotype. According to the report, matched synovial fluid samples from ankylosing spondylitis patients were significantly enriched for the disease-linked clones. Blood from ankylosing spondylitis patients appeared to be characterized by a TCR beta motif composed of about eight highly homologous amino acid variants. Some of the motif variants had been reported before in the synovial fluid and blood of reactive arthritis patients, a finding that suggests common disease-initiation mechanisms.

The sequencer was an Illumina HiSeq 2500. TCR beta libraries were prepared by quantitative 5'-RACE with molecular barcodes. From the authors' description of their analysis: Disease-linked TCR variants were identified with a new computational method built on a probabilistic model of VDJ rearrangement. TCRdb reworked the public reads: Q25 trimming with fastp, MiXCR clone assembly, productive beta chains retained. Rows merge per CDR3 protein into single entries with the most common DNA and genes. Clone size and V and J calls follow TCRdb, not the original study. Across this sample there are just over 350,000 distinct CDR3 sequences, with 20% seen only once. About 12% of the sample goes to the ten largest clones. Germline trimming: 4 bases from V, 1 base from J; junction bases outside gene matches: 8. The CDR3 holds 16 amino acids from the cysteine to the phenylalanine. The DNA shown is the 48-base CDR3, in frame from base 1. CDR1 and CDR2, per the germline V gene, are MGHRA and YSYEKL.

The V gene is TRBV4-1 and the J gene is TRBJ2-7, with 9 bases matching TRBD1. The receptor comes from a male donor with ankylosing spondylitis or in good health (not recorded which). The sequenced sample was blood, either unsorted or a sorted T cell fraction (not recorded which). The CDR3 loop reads CASSPSGTGLSYEQYF. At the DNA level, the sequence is TGCGCCAGCAGCCCTTCCGGGACAGGGCTTTCCTACGAGCAGTACTTC.